This TCR beta chain was profiled in a study of monozygotic twins with inflammatory bowel disease. From whole blood, total RNA was isolated without any sorting of T cells. Molecular identifiers with 6-nucleotide sample barcodes were added during cDNA synthesis via template switching. TCRdb reprocessed the 5' RACE reads; each CDR3 protein has one entry and no DNA is given. The sample is made up of over 200,000 distinct CDR3 sequences, and the top ten hold 1.6% of it. CDR1 and CDR2 from the germline V gene are MNHNY and SVGAGI (reference sequence). The CDR3 totals 14 residues. The specimen sequenced was blood. The genes are TRBV6-6 and TRBJ1-1; with no DNA, the TCRdb D assignment of TRBD1 cannot be verified. The receptor was derived from a human donor with ulcerative colitis or Crohn's disease, or a healthy co-twin of an affected twin (not recorded which). This CDR3 reads CASSPGQGHTEAFF.